The T cell receptor beta chain under discussion was sequenced for a study of T cells in Graves' hyperthyroidism and ophthalmopathy. Calling Graves' hyperthyroidism stable meant ophthalmopathy did not progress within 18 months. Patients with uncontrolled infections, other autoimmune diseases, pregnancy or lactation were excluded. Regions amplified from RNA transcripts were the TCR beta CDR3 regions. TCR CDR3 underwent first-round RT-PCR with the HTBI primer set. TCRdb redid the calling of the multiplex PCR reads with MiXCR, one entry per CDR3 protein. This sample has more than 95,000 distinct CDR3 sequences, with about half found just once. In this sample, this clonotype turned up many times. This CDR3 is 14 amino acids long. Germline-derived CDR1 and CDR2 are SGHKS and YYEKEE (reference sequence). V dropped 4 bases and J dropped 6; count of bases not matched to a gene: 7.

This chain uses TRBV5-5 with TRBJ2-7; 10 nucleotides match TRBD1. The sequencing input was blood. This clonotype originated in a man between 35 and 55 years old with Graves' hyperthyroidism. The DNA of the CDR3 is TGTGCCAGCAGCCTCGGACAGGGGGGACCCGAGCAGTACTTC. Translation: CASSLGQGGPEQYF.